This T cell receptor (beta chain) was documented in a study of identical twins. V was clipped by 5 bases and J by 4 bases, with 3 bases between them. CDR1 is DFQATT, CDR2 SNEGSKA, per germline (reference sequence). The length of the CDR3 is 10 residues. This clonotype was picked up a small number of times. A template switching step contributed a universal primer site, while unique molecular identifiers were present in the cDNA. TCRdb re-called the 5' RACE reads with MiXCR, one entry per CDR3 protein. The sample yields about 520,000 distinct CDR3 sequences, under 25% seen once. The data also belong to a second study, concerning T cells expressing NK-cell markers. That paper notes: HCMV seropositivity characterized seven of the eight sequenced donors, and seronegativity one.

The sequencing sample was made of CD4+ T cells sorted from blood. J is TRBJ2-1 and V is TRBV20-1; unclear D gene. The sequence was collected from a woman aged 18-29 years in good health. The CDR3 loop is CSAEYNEQFF. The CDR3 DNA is TGCAGTGCTGAGTACAATGAGCAGTTCTTC.